This T cell receptor (beta chain) was recovered during a study of blood T cell repertoires in COVID-19. Between the trimmed V and J ends, which lost 6 bases and 11 bases, there was a span of 16 bases. The length of the CDR3 is 12 residues. Per the germline V gene, CDR1 is LGHDT and CDR2 is YNNKEL (reference sequence). Here immunoSEQ multiplex PCR was the method, and the copy in TCRdb shows in-frame clones only, minus some. This repertoire shows under 350,000 clones, around 92% found once; its top ten account for approximately 2%. Seattle researchers signed up patients amid active infection and tracked them longitudinally.

The sequencing input was peripheral blood. The receptor's source is a woman in her 30s with COVID-19, enrolled during active disease. This chain links TRBV3-1 (or the pseudogene TRBV3-2) with TRBJ1-1; D might be TRBD1 (5 bases). CDR3 nucleotides: TGTGCCAGCAGTGCCGTGGGGGACTCCGCTTTCTTT. Its translation: CASSAVGDSAFF.